The source of this T cell receptor beta chain is a study of identical twins' blood T cells. This clonotype has ten or more counts. TCR cDNA libraries were made from RNA using a previously described, modified protocol. TCRdb recomputed calls from the 5' RACE reads with MiXCR, one row per CDR3 protein. The sample contains a few hundred thousand distinct CDR3 sequences, 28% of which appear only once. CDR1 and CDR2 from the germline V gene are SQVTM and ANQGSEA. Germline trimming cut 7 bases from V and 4 bases from J; bases unmatched to any gene: 8. The CDR3 contains 13 residues. The sequencing sample was made of PBMCs. The chain links TRBV29-1 to TRBJ1-1, with TRBD1 matching over 8 bases. This TCR derives from a woman aged 18-49 years in good health. CDR3 sequence (DNA): TGCAGCGGAGGACAGGGCAGCGGCACTGAAGCTTTCTTT. Protein product: CSGGQGSGTEAFF.